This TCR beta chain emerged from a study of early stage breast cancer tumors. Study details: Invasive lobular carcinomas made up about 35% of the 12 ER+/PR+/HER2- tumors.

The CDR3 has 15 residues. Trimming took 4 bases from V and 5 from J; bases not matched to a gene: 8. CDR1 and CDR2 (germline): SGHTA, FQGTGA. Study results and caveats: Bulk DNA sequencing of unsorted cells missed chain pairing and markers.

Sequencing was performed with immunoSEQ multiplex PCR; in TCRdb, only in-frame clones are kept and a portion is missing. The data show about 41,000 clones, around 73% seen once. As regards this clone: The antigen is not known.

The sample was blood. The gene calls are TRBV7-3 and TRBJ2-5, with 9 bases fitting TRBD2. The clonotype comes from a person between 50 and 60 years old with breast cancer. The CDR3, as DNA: TGTGCCAGCAGCTCGTTAGCGGGAGTAGGGGAGACCCAGTACTTC. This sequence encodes CASSSLAGVGETQYF.